Reported below is one T cell receptor beta chain. TCR beta CDR3 regions were amplified from RNA. HTBI primers were employed in a first-round RT-PCR of the TCR CDR3. Each CDR3 protein is one row after TCRdb ran MiXCR on the multiplex PCR reads. Found here are hundreds of thousands of distinct CDR3 sequences, 35% to 45% of them singletons; the top ten hold more than 7%. The CDR3 spans 13 residues. Germline V gene data show CDR1 as SGHTA and CDR2 as FQGTGA. V was clipped by 5 bases and J by 4 bases, with 11 bases between them. These data originate in a study of T cells in Graves' hyperthyroidism and ophthalmopathy.

Specimen: blood. The V gene is TRBV7-3, the J gene TRBJ1-1; a weak D match, TRBD1 (5 bases). This sequence was found in a man between 18 and 35 years old with Graves' hyperthyroidism. CDR3 in amino acids: CASSQRRGTEAFF. Here the CDR3 DNA reads TGTGCCAGCAGCCAAAGGAGGGGCACTGAAGCTTTCTTT.